This passage covers 13 T cell receptor beta chains from one sample sequenced in a study of blood T cell repertoires in COVID-19. Method: immunoSEQ multiplex PCR; TCRdb's copy keeps in-frame clones and lacks some. The sample shows around 130,000 clones, under 85% of them seen only once. Sample: PBMCs or T cells enriched from blood (not recorded which). These TCRs come from a man aged 30 to 39 who had recovered from COVID-19.

V gene TRBV27 combines with J gene TRBJ2-3; tentatively, D is TRBD1 (5 bases). This CDR3 has 14 residues. Germline V gene lookup returns CDR1 MNHEY and CDR2 SMNVEV (reference sequence). V shed 2 bases and J shed 6 bases, with 12 bases lying between them. CDR3 loop: CASSLRQGIDTQYF. The CDR3 nucleotides are TGTGCCAGCAGTTTACGGCAGGGCATTGATACGCAGTATTTT.

This clone was detected once. The V and J genes are TRBV27 and TRBJ1-1; 8 bases map to TRBD1. The germline V gene has CDR1 MNHEY and CDR2 SMNVEV (reference sequence). This CDR3 contains 14 residues. The V gene end was trimmed by 8 bases and the J gene end by 5 bases; junction bases not matched to a gene: 10. The CDR3 reads CASLPARGLTEAFF. The CDR3 DNA is TGTGCCAGCCTCCCGGCCAGGGGGCTTACTGAAGCTTTCTTT.

The V gene is TRBV5-6, the J gene TRBJ1-2; a possible D gene is TRBD1 (5 bases). The CDR3 spans 14 residues. CDR1 is SGHDT and CDR2 is YYEEEE in the germline V gene. Trimming left V 1 base short and J 2 bases short, with 9 bases between. CDR3 sequence reads: CASSLTGQNYGYTF. In DNA, the CDR3 is TGTGCCAGCAGCTTGACAGGCCAGAACTATGGCTACACCTTC. Full variable domain (missing parts from reference TRBV5-6 and TRBJ1-2): DAGVTQSPTHLIKTRGQQVTLRCSPKSGHDTVSWYQQALGQGPQFIFQYYEEEERQRGNFPDRFSGHQFPNYSSELNVNALLLGDSALYLCASSLTGQNYGYTFGSGTRLTVV.

The rearrangement uses TRBV18 and TRBJ1-3; 9 bases line up with TRBD1. Unmatched junction bases numbered 16, after V lost 5 bases and J lost 8 bases. CDR3 length: 17 residues. CDR1 and CDR2 (germline): KGHSH, LQKENI. The CDR3: CASSSVPGQGTWDTIYF. In nucleotides, the CDR3 is TGTGCCAGCTCATCCGTCCCGGGACAGGGTACTTGGGACACCATATATTTT.

This rearrangement joins TRBV4-1 to TRBJ1-1; no clear D gene. V lost 4 bases and J 2 bases, leaving 14 bases between the germline ends. Germline V CDR1 and CDR2: MGHRA, YSYEKL. The CDR3 has 15 residues. The CDR3 region is CASSLNAGANTEAFF. CDR3 sequence (DNA): TGCGCCAGCAGCCTAAATGCGGGAGCTAACACTGAAGCTTTCTTT.

CDR3 residues: CASSYIWGQGEDEQFF. DNA of the CDR3: TGCGCCAGCAGCTACATATGGGGACAGGGTGAGGATGAGCAGTTCTTC. The chain has TRBV5-1 and TRBJ2-1; 9 nucleotides match TRBD1. V was pared by 3 bases and J by 8 bases, with 12 bases of the junction left unmatched. The CDR3 is 16 amino acids. CDR1 is SGHRS, CDR2 YFSETQ, per germline.

The gene calls are TRBV15 and TRBJ1-2; possible D gene TRBD1, 5 bases. The CDR3 is made up of 16 amino acids. The germline gives CDR1 LNHNV, CDR2 YYDKDF (reference sequence). Trimming left V 0 bases short and J 1 base short, with 12 bases between. The CDR3 nucleotides are TGTGCCACCAGCAGAGAAGGGGTGGGATTTAACTATGGCTACACCTTC. Translated: CATSREGVGFNYGYTF.

This clone occurred once. The chain couples TRBV11-2 to TRBJ2-4, with 9 positions matching TRBD1. The germline gives CDR1 SGHAT, CDR2 FQNNGV. This CDR3 comprises 14 residues. V was clipped by 1 base and J by 7 bases; unmatched bases: 2. The CDR3: CASSLGGTGNIQYF. The CDR3 DNA sequence: TGTGCCAGCAGCTTAGGAGGGACAGGGAACATTCAGTACTTC.

This clone has a handful of counts. The chain links TRBV6-5 to TRBJ1-6; the match to TRBD1 covers 7 bases. Germline CDR1 is MNHEY and CDR2 is SVGAGI. The ends lost 4 bases at V and 7 bases at J; junction bases unmatched: 4. The CDR3 is 14 amino acids. CDR3 DNA sequence: TGTGCCAGCAGTTTAGGGGGCGGGAATTCACCCCTCCACTTT. This gives the protein CASSLGGGNSPLHF.

The gene calls are TRBV11-2 and TRBJ1-5; D is undetermined. The CDR3 is 13 residues long. The V and J ends lost 1 base and 5 bases respectively, with 6 bases between them. Germline V CDR1 and CDR2: SGHAT, FQNNGV. This CDR3 is CASSLAGDQPQHF. CDR3 sequence (DNA): TGTGCCAGCAGCTTAGCCGGAGATCAGCCCCAGCATTTT.

J is TRBJ1-1 and V is TRBV5-1; D is undetermined. V was cut by 0 bases and J by 8 bases, with 5 bases left in between. The CDR3 consists of 11 residues. Germline V gives CDR1 SGHRS, CDR2 YFSETQ. This CDR3 reads CASSLEQEAFF. CDR3 DNA: TGCGCCAGCAGCTTGGAGCAAGAAGCTTTCTTT.

The J gene is TRBJ2-1, the V gene TRBV4-2; TRBD1 aligns across 9 bases. CDR3 length: 15 residues. Germline lookup yields CDR1 LGHNA and CDR2 YNFKEQ. Losses at the gene ends were 3 bases for V and 4 bases for J; bases not matched to a gene: 4. DNA of the CDR3: TGTGCCAGCAGCCAGGGGGGACAGGGATACAATGAGCAGTTCTTC. Translating it yields CASSQGGQGYNEQFF.

J is TRBJ2-1 and V is TRBV5-6, with 11 bases identical to TRBD2. Germline CDR1 is SGHDT and CDR2 is YYEEEE. This CDR3 has 15 residues. Germline trimming cut 1 base from V and 7 bases from J; bases unmatched to any gene: 4. CDR3 sequence: CASSLLAGGQNEQFF. CDR3 nucleotide sequence: TGTGCCAGCAGCTTGTTAGCGGGGGGGCAAAATGAGCAGTTCTTC.